This TCR beta chain is from a study of shared clonotypes between healthy human individuals. Study-level findings and limits: Owing to a small donor count, the genetic and exposure-history diversity represented was limited.

Execution of the assay was at deep level. The authors split each subset's genomic DNA evenly across several immunoSEQ plates. The data were produced by immunoSEQ multiplex PCR, yet TCRdb's version contains in-frame clones alone and is incomplete. The table shows about 560,000 clones, with just over 75% occurring only once. For this clone: Its antigen is still unknown.

The CDR3 is made up of 16 amino acids. Looked up from germline, CDR1 is GTSNPN and CDR2 is SVGIG (reference sequence). Deletions cut 3 bases from V and 5 bases from J, with 19 bases between. The sample taken for sequencing was PBMCs. The source is a woman aged 40 to 50 in good health. Some clones in this sample may be carry-over from other donors' samples. The chain carries TRBV30 and TRBJ1-4; perhaps TRBD1 as D (5 bases). This chain's CDR3 is CAWSKKTGTGNEKLFF. Here the CDR3 DNA reads TGTGCCTGGAGCAAAAAAACCGGGACGGGGAATGAAAAACTGTTTTTT.